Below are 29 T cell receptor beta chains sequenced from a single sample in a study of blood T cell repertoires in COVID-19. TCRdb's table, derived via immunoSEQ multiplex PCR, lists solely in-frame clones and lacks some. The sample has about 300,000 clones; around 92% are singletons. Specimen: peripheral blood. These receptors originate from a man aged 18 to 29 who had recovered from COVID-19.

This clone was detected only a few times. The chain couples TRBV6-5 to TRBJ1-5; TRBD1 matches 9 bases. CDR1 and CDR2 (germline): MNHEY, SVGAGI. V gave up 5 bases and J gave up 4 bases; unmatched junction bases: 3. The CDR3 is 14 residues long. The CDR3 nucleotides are TGTGCCAGCAGTCCGGGACAGGGAAATCAGCCCCAGCATTTT. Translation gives CASSPGQGNQPQHF.

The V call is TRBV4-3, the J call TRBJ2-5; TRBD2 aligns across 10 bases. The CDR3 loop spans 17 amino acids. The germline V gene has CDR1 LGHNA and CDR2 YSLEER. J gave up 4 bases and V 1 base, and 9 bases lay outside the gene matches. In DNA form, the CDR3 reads TGCGCCAGCAGCCAAGGTCGGGCTAGCGGGGGAAGAGAGACCCAGTACTTC. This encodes CASSQGRASGGRETQYF.

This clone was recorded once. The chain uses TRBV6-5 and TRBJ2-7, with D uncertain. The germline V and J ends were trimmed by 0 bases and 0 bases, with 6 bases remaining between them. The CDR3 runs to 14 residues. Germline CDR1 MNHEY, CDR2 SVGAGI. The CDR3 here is CASSYSAGSYEQYF. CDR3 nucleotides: TGTGCCAGCAGTTACTCGGCAGGCTCCTACGAGCAGTACTTC.

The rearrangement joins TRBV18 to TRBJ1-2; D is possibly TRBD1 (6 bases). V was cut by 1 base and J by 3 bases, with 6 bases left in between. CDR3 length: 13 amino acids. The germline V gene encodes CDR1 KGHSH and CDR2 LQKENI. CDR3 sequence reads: CASSPRTDYGYTF. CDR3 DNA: TGTGCCAGCTCACCACGGACAGACTATGGCTACACCTTC. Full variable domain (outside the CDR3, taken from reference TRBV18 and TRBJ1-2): NAGVMQNPRHLVRRRGQEARLRCSPMKGHSHVYWYRQLPEEGLKFMVYLQKENIIDESGMPKERFSAEFPKEGPSILRIQQVVRGDSAAYFCASSPRTDYGYTFGSGTRLTVV.

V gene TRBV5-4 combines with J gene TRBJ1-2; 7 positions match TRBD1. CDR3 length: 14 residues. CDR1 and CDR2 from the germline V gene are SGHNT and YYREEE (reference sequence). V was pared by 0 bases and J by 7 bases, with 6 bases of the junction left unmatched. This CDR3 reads CASSLGDRVGGYTF. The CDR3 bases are TGTGCCAGCAGCTTGGGAGACAGGGTGGGTGGCTACACCTTC. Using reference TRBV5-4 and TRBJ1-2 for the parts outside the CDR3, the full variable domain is ETGVTQSPTHLIKTRGQQVTLRCSSQSGHNTVSWYQQALGQGPQFIFQYYREEENGRGNFPPRFSGLQFPNYSSELNVNALELDDSALYLCASSLGDRVGGYTFGSGTRLTVV.

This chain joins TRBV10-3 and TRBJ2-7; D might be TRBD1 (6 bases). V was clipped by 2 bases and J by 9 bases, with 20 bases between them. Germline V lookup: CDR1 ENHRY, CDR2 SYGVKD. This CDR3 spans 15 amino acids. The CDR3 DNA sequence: TGTGCCATCAGTGAGCCTTATAACCACAGGGATGGGCAGTACTTC. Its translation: CAISEPYNHRDGQYF.

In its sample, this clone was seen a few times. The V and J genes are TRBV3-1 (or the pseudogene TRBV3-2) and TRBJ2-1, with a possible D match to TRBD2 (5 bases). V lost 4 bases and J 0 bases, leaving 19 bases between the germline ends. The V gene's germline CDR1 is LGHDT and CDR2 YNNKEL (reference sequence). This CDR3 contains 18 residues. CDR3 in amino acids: CASSPSPIGGSSYNEQFF. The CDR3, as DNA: TGTGCCAGCAGCCCCTCCCCTATCGGTGGGAGCTCCTACAATGAGCAGTTCTTC.

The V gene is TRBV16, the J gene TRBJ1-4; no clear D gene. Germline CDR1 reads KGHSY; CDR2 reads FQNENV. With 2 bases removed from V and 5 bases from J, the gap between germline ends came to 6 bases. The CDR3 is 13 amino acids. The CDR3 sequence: CASSQRLNEKLFF. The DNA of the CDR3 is TGTGCCAGCAGCCAAAGACTCAATGAAAAACTGTTTTTT.

The CDR3 nucleotides read TGTGCCAGCAGTTTAGAGGAGTATGGCTACACCTTC. Amino acid sequence: CASSLEEYGYTF. V gene TRBV12-3 or TRBV12-4 combines with J gene TRBJ1-2; D not resolved. The CDR3 is 12 residues long. Trimming took off 1 base at V and 5 bases at J, with 5 bases between the two ends.

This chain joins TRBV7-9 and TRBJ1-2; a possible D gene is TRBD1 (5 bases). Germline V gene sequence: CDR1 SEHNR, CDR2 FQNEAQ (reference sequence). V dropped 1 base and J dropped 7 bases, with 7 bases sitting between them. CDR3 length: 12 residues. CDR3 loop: CASSLGGGGYTF. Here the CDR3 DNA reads TGTGCCAGCAGCTTAGGGGGGGGTGGCTACACCTTC.

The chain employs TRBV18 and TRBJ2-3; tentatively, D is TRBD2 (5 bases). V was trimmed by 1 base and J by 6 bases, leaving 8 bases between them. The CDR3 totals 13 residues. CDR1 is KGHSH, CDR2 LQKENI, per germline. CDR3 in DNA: TGTGCCAGCTCACCACATAGGGAGGATACGCAGTATTTT. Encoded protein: CASSPHREDTQYF.

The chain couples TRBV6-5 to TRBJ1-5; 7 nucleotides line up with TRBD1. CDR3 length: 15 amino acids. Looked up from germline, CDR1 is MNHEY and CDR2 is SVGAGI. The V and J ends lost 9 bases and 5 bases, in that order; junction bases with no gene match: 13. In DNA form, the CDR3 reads TGTGCCAGAAAAATCACAGGGGAGAAGGATCAGCCCCAGCATTTT. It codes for CARKITGEKDQPQHF.

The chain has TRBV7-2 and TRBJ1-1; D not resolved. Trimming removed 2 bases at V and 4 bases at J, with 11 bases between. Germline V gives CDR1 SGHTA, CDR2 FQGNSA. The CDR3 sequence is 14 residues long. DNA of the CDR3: TGTGCCAGCAGCTTAAGTCGGGGTAGCACTGAAGCTTTCTTT. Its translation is CASSLSRGSTEAFF.

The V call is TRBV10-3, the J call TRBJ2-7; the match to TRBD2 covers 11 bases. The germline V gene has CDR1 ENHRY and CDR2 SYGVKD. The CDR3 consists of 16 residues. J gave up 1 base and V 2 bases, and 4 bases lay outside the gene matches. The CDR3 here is CAISEVTSGISYEQYF. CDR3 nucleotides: TGTGCCATCAGTGAGGTGACTAGCGGGATATCCTACGAGCAGTACTTC.

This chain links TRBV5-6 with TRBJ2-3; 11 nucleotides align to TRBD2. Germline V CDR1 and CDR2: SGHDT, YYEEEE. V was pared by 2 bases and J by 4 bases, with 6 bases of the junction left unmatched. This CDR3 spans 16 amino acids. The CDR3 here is CASSFLAGGVADTQYF. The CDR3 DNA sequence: TGTGCCAGCAGCTTCCTAGCGGGAGGTGTCGCAGATACGCAGTATTTT.

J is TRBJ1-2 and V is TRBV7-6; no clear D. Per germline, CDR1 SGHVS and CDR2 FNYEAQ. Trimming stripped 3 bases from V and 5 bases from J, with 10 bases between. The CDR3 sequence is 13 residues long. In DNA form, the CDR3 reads TGTGCCAGCAGCTTGACACCGGGGTATGGCTACACCTTC. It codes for CASSLTPGYGYTF. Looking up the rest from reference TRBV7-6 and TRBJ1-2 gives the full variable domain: GAGVSQSPRYKVTKRGQDVALRCDPISGHVSLYWYRQALGQGPEFLTYFNYEAQQDKSGLPNDRFSAERPEGSISTLTIQRTEQRDSAMYRCASSLTPGYGYTFGSGTRLTVV.

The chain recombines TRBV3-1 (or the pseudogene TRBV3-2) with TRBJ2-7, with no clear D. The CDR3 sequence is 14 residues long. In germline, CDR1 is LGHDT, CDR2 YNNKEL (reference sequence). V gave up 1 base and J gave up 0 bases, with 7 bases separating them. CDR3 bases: TGTGCCAGCAGCCAAGGGTCTAACTCCTACGAGCAGTACTTC. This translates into CASSQGSNSYEQYF.

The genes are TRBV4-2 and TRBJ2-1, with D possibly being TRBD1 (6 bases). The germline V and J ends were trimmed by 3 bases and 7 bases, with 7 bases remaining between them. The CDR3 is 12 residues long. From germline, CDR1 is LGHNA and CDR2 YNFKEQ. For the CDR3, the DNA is TGTGCCAGCAGCCACGGGACAAATGAGCAGTTCTTC. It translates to CASSHGTNEQFF.

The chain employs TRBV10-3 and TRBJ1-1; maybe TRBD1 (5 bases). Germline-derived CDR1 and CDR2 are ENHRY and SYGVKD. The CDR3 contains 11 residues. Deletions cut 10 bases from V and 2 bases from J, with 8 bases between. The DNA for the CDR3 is TGTGCCACCGGGGGAAACACTGAAGCTTTCTTT. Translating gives CATGGNTEAFF.

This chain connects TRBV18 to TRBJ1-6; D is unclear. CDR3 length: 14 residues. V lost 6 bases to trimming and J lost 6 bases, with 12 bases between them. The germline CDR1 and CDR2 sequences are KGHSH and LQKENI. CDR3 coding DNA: TGTGCCAGCTCCGACCAGGCACGTAATTCACCCCTCCACTTT. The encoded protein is CASSDQARNSPLHF.

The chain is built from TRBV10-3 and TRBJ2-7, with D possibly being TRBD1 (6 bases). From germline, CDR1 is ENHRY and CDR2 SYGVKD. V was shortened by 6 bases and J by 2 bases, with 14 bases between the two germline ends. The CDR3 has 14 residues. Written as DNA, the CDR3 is TGTGCCATCAGGGATGTACAGGGAACCTACGAGCAGTACTTC. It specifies CAIRDVQGTYEQYF.

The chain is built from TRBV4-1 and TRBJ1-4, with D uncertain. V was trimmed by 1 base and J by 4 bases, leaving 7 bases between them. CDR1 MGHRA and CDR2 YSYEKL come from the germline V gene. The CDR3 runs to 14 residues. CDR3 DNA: TGCGCCAGCAGCCAAGTATTTCTTAATGAAAAACTGTTTTTT. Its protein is CASSQVFLNEKLFF.

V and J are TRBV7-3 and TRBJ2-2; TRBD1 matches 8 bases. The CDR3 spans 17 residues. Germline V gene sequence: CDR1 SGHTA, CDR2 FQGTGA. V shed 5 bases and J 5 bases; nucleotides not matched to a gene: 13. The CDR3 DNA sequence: TGTGCCAGCAGCCCCGGGACAGGTCGGGGGAATACCGGGGAGCTGTTTTTT. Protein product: CASSPGTGRGNTGELFF.

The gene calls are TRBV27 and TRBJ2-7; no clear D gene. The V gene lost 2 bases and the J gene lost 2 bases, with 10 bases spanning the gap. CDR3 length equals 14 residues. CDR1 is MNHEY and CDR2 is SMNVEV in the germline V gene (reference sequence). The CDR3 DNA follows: TGTGCCAGCAGTTTAGGCGGCACCACCTACGAGCAGTACTTC. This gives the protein CASSLGGTTYEQYF.

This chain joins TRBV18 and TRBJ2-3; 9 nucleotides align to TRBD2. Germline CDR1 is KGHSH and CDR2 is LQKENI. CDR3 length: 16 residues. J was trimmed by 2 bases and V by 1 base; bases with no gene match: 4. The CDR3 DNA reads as TGTGCCAGCTCACCACTAGCGGGGGACAACACAGATACGCAGTATTTT. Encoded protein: CASSPLAGDNTDTQYF.

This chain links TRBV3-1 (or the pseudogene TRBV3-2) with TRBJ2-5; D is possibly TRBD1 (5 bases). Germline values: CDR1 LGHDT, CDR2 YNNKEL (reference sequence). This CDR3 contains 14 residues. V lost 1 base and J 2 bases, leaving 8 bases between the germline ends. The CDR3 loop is CASSQGGLQETQYF. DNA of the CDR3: TGTGCCAGCAGCCAAGGGGGCCTACAAGAGACCCAGTACTTC.

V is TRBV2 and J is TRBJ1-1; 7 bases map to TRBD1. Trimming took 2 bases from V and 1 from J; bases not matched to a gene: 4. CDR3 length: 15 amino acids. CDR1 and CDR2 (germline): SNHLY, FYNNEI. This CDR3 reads CASSESGTANTEAFF. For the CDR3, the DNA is TGTGCCAGCAGTGAATCCGGGACAGCGAACACTGAAGCTTTCTTT.

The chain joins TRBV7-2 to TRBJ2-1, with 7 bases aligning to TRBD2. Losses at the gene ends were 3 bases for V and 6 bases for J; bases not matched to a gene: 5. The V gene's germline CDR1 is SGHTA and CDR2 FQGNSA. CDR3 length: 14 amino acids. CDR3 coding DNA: TGTGCCAGCAGCTTGTGGGAGGGCCTCAATGAGCAGTTCTTC. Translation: CASSLWEGLNEQFF. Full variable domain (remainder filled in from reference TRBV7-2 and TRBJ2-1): GAGVSQSPSNKVTEKGKDVELRCDPISGHTALYWYRQSLGQGLEFLIYFQGNSAPDKSGLPSDRFSAERTGGSVSTLTIQRTQQEDSAVYLCASSLWEGLNEQFFGPGTRLTVL.

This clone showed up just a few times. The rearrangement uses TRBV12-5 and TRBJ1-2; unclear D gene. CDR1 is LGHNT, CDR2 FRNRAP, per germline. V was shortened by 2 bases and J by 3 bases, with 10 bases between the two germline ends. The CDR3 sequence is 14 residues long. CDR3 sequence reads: CASGLYRLDYGYTF. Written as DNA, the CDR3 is TGTGCTAGTGGTTTGTACCGGTTGGACTATGGCTACACCTTC.